The next 5 T cell receptor beta chains were all read from a single sample in a study of siplizumab effects on memory and regulatory T cells. Profiled with immunoSEQ multiplex PCR; TCRdb holds only in-frame clones, not every one. The data show about 100,000 clones, approximately 94% seen once. Source material: non-Treg CD4+ T cells sorted from blood. The receptors derive from a human donor in good health.

This clone was found a few times. The chain has TRBV7-9 and TRBJ2-4; 8 bases match TRBD1. V lost 0 bases to trimming and J lost 9 bases; unmatched junction nucleotides: 7. Germline V gives CDR1 SEHNR, CDR2 FQNEAQ (reference sequence). The CDR3 consists of 15 residues. The CDR3 region has the DNA TGTGCCAGCAGCTTAGCCGGACAGGGTCAAGGCATTCAGTACTTC. This codes for CASSLAGQGQGIQYF.

The chain joins TRBV7-8 to TRBJ2-1; 12 nucleotides align to TRBD2. The CDR3 covers 17 residues. Germline trimming cut 5 bases from V and 4 bases from J; bases unmatched to any gene: 9. Per the germline V gene, CDR1 is SGHVS and CDR2 is FQNEAQ. The CDR3 coding sequence is TGTGCCAGCAGCGCCTGGGCCGGGACTAGCGGGTACAATGAGCAGTTCTTC. Its protein is CASSAWAGTSGYNEQFF.

The chain uses TRBV7-9 and TRBJ2-1, with 10 bases that match TRBD1. The CDR3 has 15 amino acids. V was clipped by 3 bases and J by 6 bases; unmatched bases: 5. Germline V gene sequence: CDR1 SEHNR, CDR2 FQNEAQ (reference sequence). CDR3 nucleotides: TGTGCCAGCAGCTTTCGGACAGGGGGATCCAATGAGCAGTTCTTC. Translating gives CASSFRTGGSNEQFF.

The chain carries TRBV5-1 and TRBJ2-5; D assignment may be TRBD1 or TRBD2 (5 bases each). The germline V gene has CDR1 SGHRS and CDR2 YFSETQ. V lost 3 bases, J lost 0 bases, and 9 bases lay in between. CDR3 size: 14 residues. CDR3 nucleotides: TGCGCCAGCAGCTCGGGACGGAACCAAGAGACCCAGTACTTC. As protein: CASSSGRNQETQYF.

Note on this clone: At one boundary the junction diverges from the germline segment, which might be a read error. This sequence joins TRBV5-4 and TRBJ2-7; 7 nucleotides agree with TRBD1. Germline V gene sequence: CDR1 SGHNT, CDR2 YYREEE (reference sequence). The length of the CDR3 is 14 residues. DNA for the CDR3: TGTACCAGCAGCTTGGGGCAGGGGGCCTACGAGCAGTACTTC. Amino acids: CTSSLGQGAYEQYF.